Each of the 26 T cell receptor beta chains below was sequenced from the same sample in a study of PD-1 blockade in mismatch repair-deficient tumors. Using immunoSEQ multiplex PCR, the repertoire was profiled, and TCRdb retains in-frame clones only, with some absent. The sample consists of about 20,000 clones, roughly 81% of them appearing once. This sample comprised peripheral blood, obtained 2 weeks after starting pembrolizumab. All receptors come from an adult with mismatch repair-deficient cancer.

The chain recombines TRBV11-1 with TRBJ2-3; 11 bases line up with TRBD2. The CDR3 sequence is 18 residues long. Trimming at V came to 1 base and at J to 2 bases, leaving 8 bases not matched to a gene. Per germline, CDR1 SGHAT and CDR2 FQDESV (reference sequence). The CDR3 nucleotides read TGTGCCAGCAGCTTAGTGCGTCTAGCGGGAGGATCCACAGATACGCAGTATTTT. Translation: CASSLVRLAGGSTDTQYF.

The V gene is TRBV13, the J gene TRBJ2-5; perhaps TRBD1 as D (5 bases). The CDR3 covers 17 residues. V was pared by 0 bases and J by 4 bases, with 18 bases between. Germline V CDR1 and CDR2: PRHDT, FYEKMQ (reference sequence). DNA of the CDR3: TGTGCCAGCAGCTTAGGTCCTCAATTATATAGGGGAGAGACCCAGTACTTC. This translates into CASSLGPQLYRGETQYF.

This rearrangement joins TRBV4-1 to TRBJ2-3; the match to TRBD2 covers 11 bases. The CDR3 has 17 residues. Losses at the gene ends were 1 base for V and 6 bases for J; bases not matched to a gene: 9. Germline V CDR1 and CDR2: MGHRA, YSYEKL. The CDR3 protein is CASSQVLVTSGTDTQYF. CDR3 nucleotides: TGCGCCAGCAGCCAAGTTTTAGTGACTAGCGGGACGGATACGCAGTATTTT.

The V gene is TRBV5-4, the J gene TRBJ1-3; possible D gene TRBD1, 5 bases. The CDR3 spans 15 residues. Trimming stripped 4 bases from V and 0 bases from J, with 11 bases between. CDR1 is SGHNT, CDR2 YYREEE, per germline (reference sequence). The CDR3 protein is CASSGDFSSGNTIYF. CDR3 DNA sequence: TGTGCCAGCAGCGGGGACTTCAGCTCTGGAAACACCATATATTTT.

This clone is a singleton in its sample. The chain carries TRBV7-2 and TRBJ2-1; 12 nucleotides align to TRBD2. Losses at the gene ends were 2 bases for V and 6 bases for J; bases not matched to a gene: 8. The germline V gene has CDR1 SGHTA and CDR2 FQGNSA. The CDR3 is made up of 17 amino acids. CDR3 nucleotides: TGTGCCAGCAGCTTATTCCTAGCGGGAGGGCGACCCAATGAGCAGTTCTTC. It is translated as CASSLFLAGGRPNEQFF.

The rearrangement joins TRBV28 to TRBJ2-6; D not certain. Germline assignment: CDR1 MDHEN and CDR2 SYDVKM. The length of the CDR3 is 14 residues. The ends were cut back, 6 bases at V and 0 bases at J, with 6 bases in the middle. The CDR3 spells CASRTSSGANVLTF. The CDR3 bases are TGTGCCAGCAGGACTTCCTCTGGGGCCAACGTCCTGACTTTC.

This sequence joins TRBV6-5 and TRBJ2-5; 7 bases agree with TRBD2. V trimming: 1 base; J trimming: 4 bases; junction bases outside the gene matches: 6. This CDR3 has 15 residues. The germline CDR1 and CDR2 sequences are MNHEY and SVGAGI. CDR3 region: CASSYWRESLETQYF. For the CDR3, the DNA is TGTGCCAGCAGTTACTGGCGGGAGTCATTAGAGACCCAGTACTTC.

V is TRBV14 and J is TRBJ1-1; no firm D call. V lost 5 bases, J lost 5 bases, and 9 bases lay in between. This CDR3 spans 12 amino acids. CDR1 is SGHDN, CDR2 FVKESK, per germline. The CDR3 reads CASSSKRTEAFF. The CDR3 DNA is TGTGCCAGCAGCTCAAAGAGGACTGAAGCTTTCTTT.

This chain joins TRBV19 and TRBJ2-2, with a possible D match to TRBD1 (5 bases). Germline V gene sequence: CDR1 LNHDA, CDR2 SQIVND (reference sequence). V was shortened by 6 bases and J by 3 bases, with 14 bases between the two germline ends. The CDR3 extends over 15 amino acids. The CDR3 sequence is CASRVWGRYTGELFF. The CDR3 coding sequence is TGTGCCAGTAGGGTCTGGGGCCGATACACCGGGGAGCTGTTTTTT.

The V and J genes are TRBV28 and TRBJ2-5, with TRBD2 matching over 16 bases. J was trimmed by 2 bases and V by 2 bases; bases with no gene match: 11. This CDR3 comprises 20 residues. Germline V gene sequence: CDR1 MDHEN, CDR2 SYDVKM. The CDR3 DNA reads TGTGCCAGCAGTTTAGAGGGGGAACCGGGACTAGCGGGAGGGCAAGAGACCCAGTACTTC. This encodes CASSLEGEPGLAGGQETQYF.

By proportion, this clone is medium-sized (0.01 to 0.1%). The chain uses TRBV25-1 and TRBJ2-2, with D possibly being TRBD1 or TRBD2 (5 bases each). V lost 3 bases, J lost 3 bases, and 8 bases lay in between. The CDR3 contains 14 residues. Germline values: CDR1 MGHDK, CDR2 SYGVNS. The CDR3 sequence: CASSDGTHTGELFF. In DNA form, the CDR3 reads TGTGCCAGCAGTGACGGGACCCACACCGGGGAGCTGTTTTTT.

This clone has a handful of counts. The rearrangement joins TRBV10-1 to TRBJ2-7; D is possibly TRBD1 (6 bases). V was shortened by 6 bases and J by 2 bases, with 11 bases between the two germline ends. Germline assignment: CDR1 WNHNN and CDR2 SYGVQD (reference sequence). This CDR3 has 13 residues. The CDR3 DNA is TGCGCCAGCAGCTCCGGGACAACCTACGAGCAGTACTTC. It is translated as CASSSGTTYEQYF.

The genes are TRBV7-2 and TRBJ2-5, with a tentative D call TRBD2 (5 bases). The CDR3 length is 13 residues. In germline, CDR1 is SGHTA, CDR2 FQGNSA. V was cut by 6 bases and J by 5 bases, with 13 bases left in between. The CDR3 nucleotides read TGTGCCAGCAGGCGGGCCTTCGGGGAGACCCAGTACTTC. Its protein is CASRRAFGETQYF.

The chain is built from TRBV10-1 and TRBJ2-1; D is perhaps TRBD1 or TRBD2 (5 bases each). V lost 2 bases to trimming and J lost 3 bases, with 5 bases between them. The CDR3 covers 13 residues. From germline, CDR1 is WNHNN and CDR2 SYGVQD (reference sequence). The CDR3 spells CASSEGGYNEQFF. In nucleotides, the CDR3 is TGCGCCAGCAGTGAGGGGGGCTACAATGAGCAGTTCTTC.

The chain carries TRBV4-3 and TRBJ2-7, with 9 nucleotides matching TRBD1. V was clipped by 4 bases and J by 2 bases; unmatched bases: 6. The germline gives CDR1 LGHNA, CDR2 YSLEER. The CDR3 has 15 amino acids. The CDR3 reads CASSPGQGPTYEQYF. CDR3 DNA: TGCGCCAGCAGCCCAGGACAGGGGCCAACCTACGAGCAGTACTTC.

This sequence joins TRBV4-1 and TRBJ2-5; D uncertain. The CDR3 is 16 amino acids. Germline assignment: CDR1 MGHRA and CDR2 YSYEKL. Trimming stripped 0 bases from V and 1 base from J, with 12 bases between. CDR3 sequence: CASSQDSFRPQETQYF. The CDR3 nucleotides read TGCGCCAGCAGCCAAGACAGCTTTCGCCCCCAAGAGACCCAGTACTTC.

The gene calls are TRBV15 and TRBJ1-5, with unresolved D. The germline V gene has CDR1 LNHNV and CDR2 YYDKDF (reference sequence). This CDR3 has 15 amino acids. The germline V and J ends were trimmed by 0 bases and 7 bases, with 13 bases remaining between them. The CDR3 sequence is CATSRDGEAQQPQHF. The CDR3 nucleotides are TGTGCCACCAGCAGAGATGGCGAGGCGCAACAGCCCCAGCATTTT. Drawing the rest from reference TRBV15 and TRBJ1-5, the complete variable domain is DAMVIQNPRYQVTQFGKPVTLSCSQTLNHNVMYWYQQKSSQAPKLLFHYYDKDFNNEADTPDNFQSRRPNTSFCFLDIRSPGLGDTAMYLCATSRDGEAQQPQHFGDGTRLSIL.

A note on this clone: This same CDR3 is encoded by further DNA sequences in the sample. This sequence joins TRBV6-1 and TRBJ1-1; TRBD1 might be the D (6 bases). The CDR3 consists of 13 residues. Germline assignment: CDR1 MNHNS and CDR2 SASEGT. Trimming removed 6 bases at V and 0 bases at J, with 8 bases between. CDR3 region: CASRAGVNTEAFF. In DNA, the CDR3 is TGTGCCAGCAGGGCAGGGGTGAACACTGAAGCTTTCTTT.

The chain's CDR3 is CASSFLAGRPPYNEQFF. The CDR3 nucleotides read TGTGCCAGCAGTTTTCTAGCGGGCAGGCCCCCCTACAATGAGCAGTTCTTC. The chain recombines TRBV28 with TRBJ2-1, with 8 bases identical to TRBD2. This CDR3 is 17 amino acids long. CDR1 is MDHEN and CDR2 is SYDVKM in the germline V gene. V lost 3 bases, J lost 2 bases, and 9 bases stayed unmatched.

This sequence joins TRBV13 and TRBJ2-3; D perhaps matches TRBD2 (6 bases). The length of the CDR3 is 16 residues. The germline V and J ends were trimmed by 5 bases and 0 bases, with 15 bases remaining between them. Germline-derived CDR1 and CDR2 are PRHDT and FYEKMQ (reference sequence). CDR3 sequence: CASSAASVTSTDTQYF. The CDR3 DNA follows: TGTGCCAGCAGCGCCGCTAGCGTTACTAGCACAGATACGCAGTATTTT.

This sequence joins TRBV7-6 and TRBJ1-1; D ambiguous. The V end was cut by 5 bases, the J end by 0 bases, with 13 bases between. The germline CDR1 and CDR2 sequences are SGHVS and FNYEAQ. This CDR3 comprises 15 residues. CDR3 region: CASSPKVEMNTEAFF. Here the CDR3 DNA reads TGTGCCAGCAGCCCAAAGGTCGAGATGAACACTGAAGCTTTCTTT.

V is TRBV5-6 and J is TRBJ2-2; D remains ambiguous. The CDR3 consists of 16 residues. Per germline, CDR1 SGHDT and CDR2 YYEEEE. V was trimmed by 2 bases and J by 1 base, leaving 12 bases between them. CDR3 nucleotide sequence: TGTGCCAGCAGCTTAGTCACAGTTAAGAACACCGGGGAGCTGTTTTTT. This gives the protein CASSLVTVKNTGELFF.

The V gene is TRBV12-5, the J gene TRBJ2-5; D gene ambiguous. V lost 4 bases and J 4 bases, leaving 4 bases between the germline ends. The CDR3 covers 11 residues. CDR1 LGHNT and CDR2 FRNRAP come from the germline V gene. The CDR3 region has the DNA TGTGCTAGTGGTTGGTTAGAGACCCAGTACTTC. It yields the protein CASGWLETQYF.

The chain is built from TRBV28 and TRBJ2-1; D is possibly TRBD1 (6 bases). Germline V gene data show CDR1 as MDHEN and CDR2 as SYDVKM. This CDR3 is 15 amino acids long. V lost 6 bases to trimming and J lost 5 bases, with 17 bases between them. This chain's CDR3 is CASRTDSWRNNEQFF. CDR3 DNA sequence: TGTGCCAGCAGAACGGACAGTTGGAGAAACAATGAGCAGTTCTTC.

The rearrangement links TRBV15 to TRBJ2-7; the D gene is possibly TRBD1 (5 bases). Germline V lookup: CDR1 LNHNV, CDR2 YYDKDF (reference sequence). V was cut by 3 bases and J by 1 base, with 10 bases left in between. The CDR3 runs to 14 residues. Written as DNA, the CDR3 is TGTGCCACCAGCAGGGCTAGGGGATCCTACGAGCAGTACTTC. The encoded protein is CATSRARGSYEQYF.

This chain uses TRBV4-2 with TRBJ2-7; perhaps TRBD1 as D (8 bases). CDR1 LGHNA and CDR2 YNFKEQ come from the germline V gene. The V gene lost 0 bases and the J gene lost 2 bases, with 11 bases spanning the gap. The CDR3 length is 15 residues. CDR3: CASSQEQGGAYEQYF. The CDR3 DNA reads TGTGCCAGCAGCCAAGAACAGGGGGGGGCCTACGAGCAGTACTTC.